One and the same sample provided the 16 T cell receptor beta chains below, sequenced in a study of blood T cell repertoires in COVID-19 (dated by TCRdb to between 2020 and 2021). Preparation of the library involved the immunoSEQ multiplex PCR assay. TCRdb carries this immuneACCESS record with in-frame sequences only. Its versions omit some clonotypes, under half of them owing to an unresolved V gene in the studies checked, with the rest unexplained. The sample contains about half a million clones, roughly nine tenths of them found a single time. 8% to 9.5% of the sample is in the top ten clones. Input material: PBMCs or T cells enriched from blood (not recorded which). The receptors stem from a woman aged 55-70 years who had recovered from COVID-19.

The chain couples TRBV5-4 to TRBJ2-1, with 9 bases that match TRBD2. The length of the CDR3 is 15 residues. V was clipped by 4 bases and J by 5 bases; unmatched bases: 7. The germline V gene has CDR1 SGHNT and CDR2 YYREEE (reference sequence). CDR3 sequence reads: CASSTVLAGNNEQFF. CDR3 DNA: TGTGCCAGCAGCACGGTGCTAGCGGGGAACAATGAGCAGTTCTTC.

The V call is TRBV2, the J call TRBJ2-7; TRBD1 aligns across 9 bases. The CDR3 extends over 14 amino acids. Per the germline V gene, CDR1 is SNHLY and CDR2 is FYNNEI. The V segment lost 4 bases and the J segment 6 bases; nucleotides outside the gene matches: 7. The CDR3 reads CASSVGTGWGEQYF. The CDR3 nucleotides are TGTGCCAGCAGTGTCGGGACAGGGTGGGGCGAGCAGTACTTC.

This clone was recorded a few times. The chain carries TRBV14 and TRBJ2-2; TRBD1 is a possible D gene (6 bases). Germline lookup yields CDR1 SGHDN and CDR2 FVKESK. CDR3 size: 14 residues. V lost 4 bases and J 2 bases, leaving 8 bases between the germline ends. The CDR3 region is CASSPGHNTGELFF. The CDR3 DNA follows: TGTGCCAGCAGCCCGGGACACAACACCGGGGAGCTGTTTTTT. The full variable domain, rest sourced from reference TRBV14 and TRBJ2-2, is EAGVTQFPSHSVIEKGQTVTLRCDPISGHDNLYWYRRVMGKEIKFLLHFVKESKQDESGMPNNRFLAERTGGTYSTLKVQPAELEDSGVYFCASSPGHNTGELFFGEGSRLTVL.

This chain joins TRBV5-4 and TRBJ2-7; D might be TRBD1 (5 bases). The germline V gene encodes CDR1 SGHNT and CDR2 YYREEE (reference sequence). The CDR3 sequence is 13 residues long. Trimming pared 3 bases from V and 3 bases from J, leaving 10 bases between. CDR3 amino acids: CASSWGPLYEQYF. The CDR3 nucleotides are TGTGCCAGCAGCTGGGGCCCCCTCTACGAGCAGTACTTC.

CDR3: CASRRLAGGKDTQYF. In nucleotides, the CDR3 is TGTGCCAGCCGTAGACTAGCGGGGGGGAAAGATACGCAGTATTTT. V usage is TRBV2 and J usage is TRBJ2-3; TRBD2 matches 14 bases. This CDR3 is built from 15 residues. The germline gives CDR1 SNHLY, CDR2 FYNNEI. Unmatched junction bases numbered 6, after V lost 8 bases and J lost 5 bases.

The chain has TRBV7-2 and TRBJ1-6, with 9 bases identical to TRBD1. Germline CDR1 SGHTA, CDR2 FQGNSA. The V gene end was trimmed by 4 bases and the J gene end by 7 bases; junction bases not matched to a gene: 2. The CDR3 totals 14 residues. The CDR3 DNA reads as TGTGCCAGCAGCTGGACAGGGGTAAATTCACCCCTCCACTTT. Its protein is CASSWTGVNSPLHF.

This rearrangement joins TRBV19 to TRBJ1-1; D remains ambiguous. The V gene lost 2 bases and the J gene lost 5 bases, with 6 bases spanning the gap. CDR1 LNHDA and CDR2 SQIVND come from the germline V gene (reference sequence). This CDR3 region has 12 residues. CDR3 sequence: CASSIRETEAFF. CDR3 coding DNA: TGTGCCAGTAGTATAAGAGAAACTGAAGCTTTCTTT.

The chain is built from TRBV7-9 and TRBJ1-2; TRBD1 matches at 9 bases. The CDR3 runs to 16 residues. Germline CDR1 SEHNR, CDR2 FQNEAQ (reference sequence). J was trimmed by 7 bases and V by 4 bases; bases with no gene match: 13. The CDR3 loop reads CASSSVGGQGIGGYTF. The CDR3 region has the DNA TGTGCCAGCAGCTCCGTAGGGGGACAGGGTATCGGTGGCTACACCTTC. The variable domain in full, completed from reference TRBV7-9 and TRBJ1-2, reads DTGVSQNPRHKITKRGQNVTFRCDPISEHNRLYWYRQTLGQGPEFLTYFQNEAQLEKSRLLSDRFSAERPKGSFSTLEIQRTEQGDSAMYLCASSSVGGQGIGGYTFGSGTRLTVV.

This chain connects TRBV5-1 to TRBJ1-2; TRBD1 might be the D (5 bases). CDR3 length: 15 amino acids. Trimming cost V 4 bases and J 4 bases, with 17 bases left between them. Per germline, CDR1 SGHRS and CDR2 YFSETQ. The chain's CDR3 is CASSLVDGGIYGYTF. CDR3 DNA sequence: TGCGCCAGCAGCCTCGTCGACGGGGGAATCTATGGCTACACCTTC.

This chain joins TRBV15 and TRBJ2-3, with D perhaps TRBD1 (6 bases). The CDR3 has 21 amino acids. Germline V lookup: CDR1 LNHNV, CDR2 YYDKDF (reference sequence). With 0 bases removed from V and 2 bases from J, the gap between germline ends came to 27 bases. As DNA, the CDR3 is TGTGCCACCAGCAGAGATGCAGGTACAGGGTTCGATTTTCTAGCCACAGATACGCAGTATTTT. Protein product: CATSRDAGTGFDFLATDTQYF.

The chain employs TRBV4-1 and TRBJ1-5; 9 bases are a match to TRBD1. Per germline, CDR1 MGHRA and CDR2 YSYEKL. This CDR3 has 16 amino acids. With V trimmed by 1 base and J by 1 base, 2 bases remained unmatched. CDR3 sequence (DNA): TGCGCCAGCAGCCAAGGGGGACAGGGAAGCAATCAGCCCCAGCATTTT. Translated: CASSQGGQGSNQPQHF.

The CDR3 sequence: CASSRSLGGETNEKLFF. The DNA for the CDR3 is TGTGCCAGCAGCCGTAGCTTGGGGGGTGAGACTAATGAAAAACTGTTTTTT. This chain connects TRBV7-9 to TRBJ1-4; D possibly corresponds to TRBD1 (5 bases). Trimming removed 5 bases from V and 2 bases from J, with 18 bases in between. This CDR3 has 17 residues. From germline, CDR1 is SEHNR and CDR2 FQNEAQ (reference sequence).

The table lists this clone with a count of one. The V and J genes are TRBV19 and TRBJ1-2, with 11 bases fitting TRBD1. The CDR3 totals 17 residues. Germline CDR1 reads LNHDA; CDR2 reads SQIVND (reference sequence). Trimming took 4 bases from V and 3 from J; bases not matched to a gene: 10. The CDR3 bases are TGTGCCAGTAGTAGGCTACGGACAGGGGGCCAACACTATGGCTACACCTTC. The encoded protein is CASSRLRTGGQHYGYTF.

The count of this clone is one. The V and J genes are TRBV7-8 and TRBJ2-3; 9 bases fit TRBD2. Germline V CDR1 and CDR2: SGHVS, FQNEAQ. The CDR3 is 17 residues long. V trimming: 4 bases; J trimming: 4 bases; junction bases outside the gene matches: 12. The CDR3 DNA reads TGTGCCAGCAGCTCCCGACAGGGACTAGCTAAGGCAGATACGCAGTATTTT. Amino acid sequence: CASSSRQGLAKADTQYF.

The CDR3 reads CAISESTRRGASNEQFF. For the CDR3, the DNA is TGTGCCATCAGTGAGTCGACTCGGCGGGGGGCCTCCAATGAGCAGTTCTTC. This rearrangement joins TRBV10-3 to TRBJ2-1, with 8 nucleotides matching TRBD2. Germline V gene data show CDR1 as ENHRY and CDR2 as SYGVKD. The CDR3 spans 17 residues. With V trimmed by 0 bases and J by 6 bases, 10 bases remained unmatched.

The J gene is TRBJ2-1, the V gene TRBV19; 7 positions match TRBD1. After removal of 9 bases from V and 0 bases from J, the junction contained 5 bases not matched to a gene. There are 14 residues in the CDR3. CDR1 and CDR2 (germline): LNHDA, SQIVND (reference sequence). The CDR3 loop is CASRQGFSYNEQFF. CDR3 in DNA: TGTGCCAGCCGACAGGGCTTCTCCTACAATGAGCAGTTCTTC.